The present T cell receptor beta chain was sequenced within a study of long-term antiretroviral therapy in people with HIV. Study-wide results and caveats: The study lacked data on ART adherence, viral resistance or therapy changes. Patients on ART gained diversity, which nonetheless stayed below transplant donor controls. Whichever time point was examined, clones expanded before ART dominated the repertoire. Gathering of blood took place between about 2003 and 2017, possibly under older ART regimens.

In the case of this clone: The antigen is unknown.

Per the germline V gene, CDR1 is LNHDA and CDR2 is SQIVND (reference sequence). V was shortened by 9 bases and J by 7 bases, with 21 bases between the two germline ends. The CDR3 runs 15 residues. Investigators performed immunoSEQ version v3.0 at survey level. Clones were read by immunoSEQ multiplex PCR, and TCRdb kept only the in-frame ones, dropping some. The sample records under 12,000 clones, around four fifths being singletons. The sequencing used unsorted PBMCs, collected at the start of antiretroviral therapy, before treatment. The TCR comes from a man younger than 45 with HIV. The V gene is TRBV19, the J gene TRBJ1-4; perhaps TRBD1 as D (6 bases). CDR3 in amino acids: CASQPAQGFREKLFF. CDR3 DNA: TGTGCCAGCCAACCAGCCCAGGGGTTTCGTGAAAAACTGTTTTTT. The full variable domain, rest sourced from reference TRBV19 and TRBJ1-4, is DGGITQSPKYLFRKEGQNVTLSCEQNLNHDAMYWYRQDPGQGLRLIYYSQIVNDFQKGDIAEGYSVSREKKESFPLTVTSAQKNPTAFYLCASQPAQGFREKLFFGSGTQLSVL.